Listed below are T cell receptor beta chains from one sample, sequenced in a study of beta chain features in type 1 diabetes. Measured with immunoSEQ multiplex PCR; TCRdb has only the in-frame clones, and not every one. This sample has under 200,000 clones, with around 8.3% found just once. Sequenced: central memory CD4+ T cells from blood. The receptors stem from a woman in her late teens or twenties with type 1 diabetes. CDR3s include the opening cysteine and the closing phenylalanine or tryptophan. Each record gives: V gene, D gene, clone size, J gene, CDR3 protein, CDR3 DNA. D genes are given only for firm matches. Clone size appears in some rows only: once, few, many, or a class for an expanded clone.

V gene: TRBV7-3; D gene: -; clone size: -; J gene: TRBJ1-3; CDR3 protein: CASSLQGSGGNTIYF; CDR3 DNA: TGTGCCAGCAGCCTACAGGGTTCGGGAGGAAACACCATATATTTT
V gene: TRBV11-3; D gene: TRBD2; clone size: -; J gene: TRBJ2-1; CDR3 protein: CASSLAGGSHNEQFF; CDR3 DNA: TGTGCCAGCAGCTTAGCGGGAGGATCGCACAATGAGCAGTTCTTC
V gene: TRBV20-1; D gene: TRBD1; clone size: few; J gene: TRBJ2-5; CDR3 protein: CSTSDRETQYF; CDR3 DNA: TGCAGTACCTCGGACAGGGAGACCCAGTACTTC
V gene: TRBV9; D gene: TRBD2; clone size: few; J gene: TRBJ2-7; CDR3 protein: CASSETPSGSYEQYF; CDR3 DNA: TGTGCCAGCAGCGAAACGCCTAGCGGCTCATACGAGCAGTACTTC
V gene: TRBV4-3; D gene: TRBD1; clone size: few; J gene: TRBJ2-4; CDR3 protein: CASSTDRGNIQYF; CDR3 DNA: TGCGCCAGCAGCACGGACAGGGGGAACATTCAGTACTTC
V gene: TRBV7-2; D gene: -; clone size: few; J gene: TRBJ1-1; CDR3 protein: CASSLGGRNTEAFF; CDR3 DNA: TGTGCCAGCAGCTTAGGAGGAAGGAACACTGAAGCTTTCTTT
V gene: TRBV6-6; D gene: TRBD1; clone size: -; J gene: TRBJ2-7; CDR3 protein: CASTGQSYEQYF; CDR3 DNA: TGTGCCAGCACGGGACAGTCCTACGAGCAGTACTTC
V gene: TRBV5-1; D gene: TRBD2; clone size: -; J gene: TRBJ2-3; CDR3 protein: CASSLAGGERDTQYF; CDR3 DNA: TGCGCCAGCAGCTTGGCGGGGGGGGAAAGAGATACGCAGTATTTT
V gene: TRBV7-9; D gene: -; clone size: few; J gene: TRBJ1-5; CDR3 protein: CASSLGQWQPQHF; CDR3 DNA: TGTGCCAGCAGCTTAGGCCAGTGGCAGCCCCAGCATTTT
V gene: TRBV19; D gene: -; clone size: -; J gene: TRBJ1-2; CDR3 protein: CASSIPPNGYTF; CDR3 DNA: TGTGCCAGTAGTATCCCCCCAAATGGCTACACCTTC
V gene: TRBV12-5; D gene: -; clone size: few; J gene: TRBJ2-1; CDR3 protein: CASGLGAARDEQFF; CDR3 DNA: TGTGCTAGTGGCCTGGGGGCGGCTCGCGATGAGCAGTTCTTC
V gene: TRBV15; D gene: TRBD1; clone size: -; J gene: TRBJ2-7; CDR3 protein: CATRDSSYEQYF; CDR3 DNA: TGTGCCACCCGGGACAGCTCCTACGAGCAGTACTTC
V gene: TRBV6-6; D gene: -; clone size: few; J gene: TRBJ1-2; CDR3 protein: CASSYSKGDGYTF; CDR3 DNA: TGTGCCAGCAGTTACTCGAAAGGGGATGGCTACACCTTC
V gene: TRBV5-1; D gene: TRBD1; clone size: -; J gene: TRBJ1-2; CDR3 protein: CASSSTGGASNYGYTF; CDR3 DNA: TGCGCCAGCAGCTCCACAGGGGGCGCAAGTAACTATGGCTACACCTTC
V gene: TRBV10-2; D gene: -; clone size: few; J gene: TRBJ2-5; CDR3 protein: CASSPGETQYF; CDR3 DNA: TGCGCCAGCAGTCCAGGAGAGACCCAGTACTTC
V gene: TRBV5-4; D gene: -; clone size: few; J gene: TRBJ2-7; CDR3 protein: CASSPTGTYEQYF; CDR3 DNA: TGTGCCAGCAGCCCGACGGGGACCTACGAGCAGTACTTC
V gene: TRBV9; D gene: TRBD2; clone size: -; J gene: TRBJ2-2; CDR3 protein: CASSVEGGGARPGELFF; CDR3 DNA: TGTGCCAGCAGCGTAGAGGGCGGGGGGGCCCGTCCCGGGGAGCTGTTTTTT
V gene: TRBV19; D gene: -; clone size: -; J gene: TRBJ1-2; CDR3 protein: CASSIGEGYTF; CDR3 DNA: TGTGCCAGTAGTATCGGGGAGGGCTACACCTTC
V gene: TRBV5-4; D gene: TRBD2; clone size: few; J gene: TRBJ2-1; CDR3 protein: CASSLASGDSYNEQFF; CDR3 DNA: TGTGCCAGCAGCTTGGCTAGCGGGGACTCCTACAATGAGCAGTTCTTC
V gene: TRBV5-1; D gene: -; clone size: -; J gene: TRBJ1-2; CDR3 protein: CASSLGSSYGYTF; CDR3 DNA: TGCGCCAGCAGCCTCGGGTCGTCCTATGGCTACACCTTC
V gene: TRBV2; D gene: TRBD1; clone size: -; J gene: TRBJ2-2; CDR3 protein: CASIKEQGASTGELFF; CDR3 DNA: TGTGCCAGCATCAAAGAACAGGGGGCTAGCACCGGGGAGCTGTTTTTT
V gene: TRBV7-9; D gene: -; clone size: few; J gene: TRBJ2-5; CDR3 protein: CASRPRGGAQETQYF; CDR3 DNA: TGTGCCAGCAGGCCGAGAGGAGGTGCTCAAGAGACCCAGTACTTC
V gene: TRBV18; D gene: TRBD1; clone size: few; J gene: TRBJ1-2; CDR3 protein: CASSPTRGQGYGYTF; CDR3 DNA: TGTGCCAGCTCACCAACACGTGGACAGGGGTATGGCTACACCTTC
V gene: TRBV7-2; D gene: TRBD1; clone size: -; J gene: TRBJ2-3; CDR3 protein: CASSQQGAAEDTQYF; CDR3 DNA: TGCGCCAGCAGCCAACAGGGGGCGGCCGAGGATACGCAGTATTTT
V gene: TRBV4-2; D gene: -; clone size: few; J gene: TRBJ2-3; CDR3 protein: CASSHSDTQYF; CDR3 DNA: TGTGCCAGCAGCCACTCAGATACGCAGTATTTT
V gene: TRBV7-2; D gene: -; clone size: -; J gene: TRBJ2-1; CDR3 protein: CASSPLSYEQFF; CDR3 DNA: TGTGCCAGCAGCCCCCTATCCTATGAGCAGTTCTTC
V gene: TRBV9; D gene: TRBD2; clone size: -; J gene: TRBJ2-5; CDR3 protein: CASSVSWAGGETQYF; CDR3 DNA: TGTGCCAGCAGCGTATCTTGGGCGGGAGGCGAGACCCAGTACTTC
V gene: TRBV5-5; D gene: -; clone size: many; J gene: TRBJ2-3; CDR3 protein: CASSLVVADTQYF; CDR3 DNA: TGTGCCAGCAGCTTAGTGGTAGCAGATACGCAGTATTTT
V gene: TRBV5-1; D gene: -; clone size: -; J gene: TRBJ1-1; CDR3 protein: CASSSARSQTEAFF; CDR3 DNA: TGCGCCAGCAGCTCGGCCAGGTCACAAACTGAAGCTTTCTTT
V gene: TRBV2; D gene: -; clone size: -; J gene: TRBJ2-7; CDR3 protein: CASRPGPYEQYF; CDR3 DNA: TGTGCCAGCAGACCAGGCCCCTACGAGCAGTACTTC
V gene: TRBV9; D gene: TRBD2; clone size: -; J gene: TRBJ2-1; CDR3 protein: CASSAPGLADNEQFF; CDR3 DNA: TGTGCCAGCAGCGCGCCGGGACTAGCAGACAATGAGCAGTTCTTC
V gene: TRBV7-2; D gene: -; clone size: -; J gene: TRBJ2-4; CDR3 protein: CASRGANIQYF; CDR3 DNA: TGTGCCAGCCGTGGGGCAAACATTCAGTACTTC
V gene: TRBV29-1; D gene: -; clone size: -; J gene: TRBJ2-1; CDR3 protein: CSVVVYNEQFF; CDR3 DNA: TGCAGCGTTGTAGTCTACAATGAGCAGTTCTTC
V gene: TRBV5-4; D gene: TRBD1; clone size: -; J gene: TRBJ2-7; CDR3 protein: CASSRGTGGSYEQYF; CDR3 DNA: TGTGCCAGCAGCAGGGGGACAGGGGGCTCCTACGAGCAGTACTTC
V gene: TRBV9; D gene: -; clone size: -; J gene: TRBJ1-1; CDR3 protein: CASSVDRRNTEAFF; CDR3 DNA: TGTGCCAGCAGCGTAGACAGGAGGAACACTGAAGCTTTCTTT
V gene: TRBV4-3; D gene: TRBD2; clone size: -; J gene: TRBJ2-1; CDR3 protein: CASSPQGSSGSDNEQFF; CDR3 DNA: TGCGCCAGCAGCCCACAAGGATCTAGCGGGAGTGATAATGAGCAGTTCTTC
V gene: TRBV4-3; D gene: -; clone size: -; J gene: TRBJ1-4; CDR3 protein: CASSQEVQGIGEKLFF; CDR3 DNA: TGCGCCAGCAGCCAAGAGGTGCAGGGGATCGGTGAAAAACTGTTTTTT
V gene: TRBV28; D gene: -; clone size: -; J gene: TRBJ2-3; CDR3 protein: CASSPSRLDTQYF; CDR3 DNA: TGTGCCAGCAGTCCCTCCCGTCTAGATACGCAGTATTTT
V gene: TRBV11-2; D gene: -; clone size: -; J gene: TRBJ2-3; CDR3 protein: CASSPGGNADTQYF; CDR3 DNA: TGTGCCAGCAGCCCCGGAGGGAACGCAGATACGCAGTATTTT
V gene: TRBV7-2; D gene: -; clone size: few; J gene: TRBJ2-7; CDR3 protein: CASSLRGYEQYF; CDR3 DNA: TGTGCCAGCAGCTTACGGGGGTACGAGCAGTACTTC
V gene: TRBV7-9; D gene: TRBD2; clone size: -; J gene: TRBJ2-1; CDR3 protein: CASRGTTGTGSYNEQFF; CDR3 DNA: TGTGCCAGCAGGGGGACTACCGGGACGGGCTCCTACAATGAGCAGTTCTTC
V gene: TRBV5-4; D gene: TRBD2; clone size: -; J gene: TRBJ2-7; CDR3 protein: CASSPSAGGLYEQYF; CDR3 DNA: TGTGCCAGCAGCCCCTCGGCGGGGGGGCTCTACGAGCAGTACTTC
V gene: TRBV7-6; D gene: TRBD1; clone size: few; J gene: TRBJ1-2; CDR3 protein: CASSLLGTGEGYTF; CDR3 DNA: TGTGCCAGCAGCTTATTGGGGACAGGGGAGGGCTACACCTTC
V gene: TRBV7-2; D gene: TRBD1; clone size: few; J gene: TRBJ2-5; CDR3 protein: CASSGTGTGGGTQYF; CDR3 DNA: TGTGCCAGCAGCGGTACCGGGACAGGAGGGGGGACCCAGTACTTC
V gene: TRBV6-5; D gene: -; clone size: few; J gene: TRBJ1-6; CDR3 protein: CASSYGQPHDSPLHF; CDR3 DNA: TGTGCCAGCAGTTACGGGCAGCCGCACGATTCACCCCTCCACTTT
V gene: TRBV11-3; D gene: -; clone size: -; J gene: TRBJ2-7; CDR3 protein: CASSLGPIVYEQYF; CDR3 DNA: TGTGCCAGCAGCTTAGGCCCAATAGTCTACGAGCAGTACTTC
V gene: TRBV4-3; D gene: -; clone size: -; J gene: TRBJ1-4; CDR3 protein: CASSQGAGTTNEKLFF; CDR3 DNA: TGCGCCAGCAGCCAAGGCGCGGGGACAACTAATGAAAAACTGTTTTTT
V gene: TRBV7-2; D gene: -; clone size: few; J gene: TRBJ2-5; CDR3 protein: CASSFSQGETQYF; CDR3 DNA: TGTGCCAGCAGCTTCTCTCAGGGGGAGACCCAGTACTTC
V gene: TRBV7-9; D gene: -; clone size: -; J gene: TRBJ1-4; CDR3 protein: CASSLPPGSGEKLFF; CDR3 DNA: TGTGCCAGCAGCTTGCCTCCGGGGTCTGGAGAAAAACTGTTTTTT
V gene: TRBV9; D gene: TRBD1; clone size: few; J gene: TRBJ1-1; CDR3 protein: CASSPLQGTNTEAFF; CDR3 DNA: TGTGCCAGCAGCCCCCTACAGGGGACGAACACTGAAGCTTTCTTT
V gene: TRBV19; D gene: -; clone size: -; J gene: TRBJ1-1; CDR3 protein: CASSTRTPGGMNTEAFF; CDR3 DNA: TGTGCCAGTAGTACCCGGACACCCGGTGGGATGAACACTGAAGCTTTCTTT
V gene: TRBV7-2; D gene: TRBD2; clone size: -; J gene: TRBJ2-1; CDR3 protein: CASSLAGAGYNEQFF; CDR3 DNA: TGTGCCAGCAGCTTAGCGGGAGCGGGATACAATGAGCAGTTCTTC
V gene: TRBV4-3; D gene: -; clone size: few; J gene: TRBJ1-2; CDR3 protein: CASSQEGHRGGNYGYTF; CDR3 DNA: TGCGCCAGCAGCCAAGAAGGCCACCGGGGAGGAAACTATGGCTACACCTTC
V gene: TRBV28; D gene: -; clone size: few; J gene: TRBJ1-5; CDR3 protein: CASASVSNQPQHF; CDR3 DNA: TGTGCAAGCGCCAGTGTTAGCAATCAGCCCCAGCATTTT
V gene: TRBV15; D gene: TRBD2; clone size: -; J gene: TRBJ2-3; CDR3 protein: CATSRDRRELTDTQYF; CDR3 DNA: TGTGCCACCAGCAGAGATCGGCGGGAGCTCACAGATACGCAGTATTTT
V gene: TRBV7-9; D gene: -; clone size: -; J gene: TRBJ1-5; CDR3 protein: CASSLGEYSNQPQHF; CDR3 DNA: TGTGCCAGCAGCCTCGGAGAGTATAGCAATCAGCCCCAGCATTTT
V gene: TRBV25-1; D gene: -; clone size: -; J gene: TRBJ1-2; CDR3 protein: CASSDFLGYTF; CDR3 DNA: TGTGCCAGCAGTGACTTTTTAGGCTACACCTTC
V gene: TRBV10-1; D gene: -; clone size: -; J gene: TRBJ1-5; CDR3 protein: CASSDEVNQPQHF; CDR3 DNA: TGCGCCAGCAGTGACGAGGTCAATCAGCCCCAGCATTTT